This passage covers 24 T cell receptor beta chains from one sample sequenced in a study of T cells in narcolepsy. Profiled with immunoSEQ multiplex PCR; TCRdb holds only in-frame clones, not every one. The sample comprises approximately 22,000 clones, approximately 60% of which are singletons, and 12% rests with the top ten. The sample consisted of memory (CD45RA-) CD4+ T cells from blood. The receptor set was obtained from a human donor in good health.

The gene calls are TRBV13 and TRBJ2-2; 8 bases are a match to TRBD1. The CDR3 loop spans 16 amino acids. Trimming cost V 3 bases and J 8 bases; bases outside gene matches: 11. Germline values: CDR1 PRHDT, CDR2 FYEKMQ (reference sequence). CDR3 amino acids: CASSFSATGVEGELFF. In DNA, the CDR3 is TGTGCCAGCAGCTTCTCCGCGACAGGGGTAGAGGGGGAGCTGTTTTTT.

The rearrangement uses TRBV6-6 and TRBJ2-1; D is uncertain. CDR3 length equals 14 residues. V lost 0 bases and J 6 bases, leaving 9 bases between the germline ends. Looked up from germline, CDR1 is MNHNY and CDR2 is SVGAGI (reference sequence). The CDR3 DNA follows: TGTGCCAGCAGTTACTCGGAGAGGAGCAATGAGCAGTTCTTC. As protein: CASSYSERSNEQFF.

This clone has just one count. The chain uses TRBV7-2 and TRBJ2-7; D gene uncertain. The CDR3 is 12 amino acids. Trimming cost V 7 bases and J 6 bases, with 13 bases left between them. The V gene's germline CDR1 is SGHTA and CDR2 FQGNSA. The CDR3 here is CASKGSSGEQYF. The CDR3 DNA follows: TGTGCCAGCAAAGGTAGCTCAGGCGAGCAGTACTTC. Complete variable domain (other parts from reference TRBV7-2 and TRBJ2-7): GAGVSQSPSNKVTEKGKDVELRCDPISGHTALYWYRQSLGQGLEFLIYFQGNSAPDKSGLPSDRFSAERTGGSVSTLTIQRTQQEDSAVYLCASKGSSGEQYFGPGTRLTVT.

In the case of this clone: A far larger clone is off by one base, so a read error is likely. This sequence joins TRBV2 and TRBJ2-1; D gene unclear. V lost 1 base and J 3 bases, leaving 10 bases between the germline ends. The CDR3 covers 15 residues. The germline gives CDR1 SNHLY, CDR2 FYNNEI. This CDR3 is CASSEVPGGYNEQFF. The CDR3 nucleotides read TGTGCCAGCAGTGAAGTGCCGGGCGGCTACAATGAGCAGTTCTTC.

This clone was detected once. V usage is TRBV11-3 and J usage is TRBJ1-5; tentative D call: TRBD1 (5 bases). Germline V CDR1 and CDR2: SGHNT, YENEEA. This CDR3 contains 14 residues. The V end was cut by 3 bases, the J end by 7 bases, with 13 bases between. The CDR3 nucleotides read TGTGCCAGCAGCTTGGGGGGAGTAAGGCAGCCCCAGCATTTT. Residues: CASSLGGVRQPQHF.

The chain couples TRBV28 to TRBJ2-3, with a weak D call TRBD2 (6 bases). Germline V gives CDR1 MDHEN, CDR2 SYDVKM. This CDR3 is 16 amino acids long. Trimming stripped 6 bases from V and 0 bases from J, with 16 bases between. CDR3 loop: CASRGTSGYSTDTQYF. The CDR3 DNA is TGTGCCAGCAGGGGGACCAGCGGGTATAGCACAGATACGCAGTATTTT.

The CDR3 DNA reads as TGTGCCTGGACCTCAAACGGGGCTCAGCCCCAGCATTTT. Translated, it gives CAWTSNGAQPQHF. V is TRBV30 and J is TRBJ1-5, with D possibly TRBD1 on 5 matching bases. Trimming took 4 bases from V and 6 from J, leaving 13 bases between them. The germline CDR1 and CDR2 sequences are GTSNPN and SVGIG (reference sequence). The CDR3 consists of 13 residues.

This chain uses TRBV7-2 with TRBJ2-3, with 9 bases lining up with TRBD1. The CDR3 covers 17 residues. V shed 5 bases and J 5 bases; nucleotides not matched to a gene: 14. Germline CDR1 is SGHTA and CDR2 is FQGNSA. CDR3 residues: CASSGPGQGTIRDTQYF. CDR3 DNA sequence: TGTGCCAGCAGCGGCCCCGGACAGGGGACAATCAGAGATACGCAGTATTTT.

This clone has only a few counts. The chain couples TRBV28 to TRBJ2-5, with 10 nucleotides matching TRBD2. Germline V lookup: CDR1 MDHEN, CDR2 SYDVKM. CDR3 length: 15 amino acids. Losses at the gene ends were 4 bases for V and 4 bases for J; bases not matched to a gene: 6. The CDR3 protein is CASSSLSSGRETQYF. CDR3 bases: TGTGCCAGCAGTTCACTCTCTAGCGGGAGAGAGACCCAGTACTTC.

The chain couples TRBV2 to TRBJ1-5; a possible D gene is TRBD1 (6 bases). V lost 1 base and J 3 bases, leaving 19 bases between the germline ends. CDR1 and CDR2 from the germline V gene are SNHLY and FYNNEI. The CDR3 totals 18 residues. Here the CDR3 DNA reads TGTGCCAGCAGTGAAGTGATTCTTGATACAGGGCTCAATCAGCCCCAGCATTTT. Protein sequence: CASSEVILDTGLNQPQHF.

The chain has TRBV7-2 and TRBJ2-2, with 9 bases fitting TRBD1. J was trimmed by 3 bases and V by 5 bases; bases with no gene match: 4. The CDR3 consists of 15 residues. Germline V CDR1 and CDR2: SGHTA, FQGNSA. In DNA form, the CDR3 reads TGTGCCAGCAGCCGCCGGACAGGGGACACCGGGGAGCTGTTTTTT. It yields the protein CASSRRTGDTGELFF.

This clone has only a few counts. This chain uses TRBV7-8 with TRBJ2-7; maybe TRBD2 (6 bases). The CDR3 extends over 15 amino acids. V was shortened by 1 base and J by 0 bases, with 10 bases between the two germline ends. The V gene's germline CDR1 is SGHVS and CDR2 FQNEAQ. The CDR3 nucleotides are TGTGCCAGCAGCTTAGGGTCGGGAGCCTCCTACGAGCAGTACTTC. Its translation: CASSLGSGASYEQYF. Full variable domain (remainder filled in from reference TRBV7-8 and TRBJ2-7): GAGVSQSPRYKVAKRGQDVALRCDPISGHVSLFWYQQALGQGPEFLTYFQNEAQLDKSGLPSDRFFAERPEGSVSTLKIQRTQQEDSAVYLCASSLGSGASYEQYFGPGTRLTVT.

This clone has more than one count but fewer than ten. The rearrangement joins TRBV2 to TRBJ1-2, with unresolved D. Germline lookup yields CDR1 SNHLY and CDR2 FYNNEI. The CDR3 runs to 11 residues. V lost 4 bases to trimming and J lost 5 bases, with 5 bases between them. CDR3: CASSVGYGYTF. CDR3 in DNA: TGTGCCAGCAGTGTTGGGTATGGCTACACCTTC.

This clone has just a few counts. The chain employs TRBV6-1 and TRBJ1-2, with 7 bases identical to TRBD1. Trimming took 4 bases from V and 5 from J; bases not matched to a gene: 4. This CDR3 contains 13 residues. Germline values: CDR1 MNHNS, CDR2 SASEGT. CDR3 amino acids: CASSVQGGYGYTF. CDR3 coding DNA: TGTGCCAGCAGTGTTCAGGGGGGGTATGGCTACACCTTC.

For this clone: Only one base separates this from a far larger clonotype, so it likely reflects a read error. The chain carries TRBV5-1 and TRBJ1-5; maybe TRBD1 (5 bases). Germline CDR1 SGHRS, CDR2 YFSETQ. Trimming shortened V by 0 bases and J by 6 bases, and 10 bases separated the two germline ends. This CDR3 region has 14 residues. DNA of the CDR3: TGCGCCAGCAGCTTGGGGGCAGGGAGTCAGCCCCAGCATTTT. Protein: CASSLGAGSQPQHF.

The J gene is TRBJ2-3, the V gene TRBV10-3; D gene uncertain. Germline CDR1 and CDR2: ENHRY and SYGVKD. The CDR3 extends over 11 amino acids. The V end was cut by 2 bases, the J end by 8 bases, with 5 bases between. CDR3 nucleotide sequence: TGTGCCATCAGTGAGGCGCGTACGCAGTATTTT. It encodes CAISEARTQYF.

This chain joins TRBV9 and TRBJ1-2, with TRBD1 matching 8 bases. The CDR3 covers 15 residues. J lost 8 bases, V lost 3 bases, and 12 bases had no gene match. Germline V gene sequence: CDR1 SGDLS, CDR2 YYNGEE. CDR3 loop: CASSGRTGSMKGYTF. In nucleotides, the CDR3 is TGTGCCAGCAGCGGTAGGACAGGGTCAATGAAGGGCTACACCTTC.

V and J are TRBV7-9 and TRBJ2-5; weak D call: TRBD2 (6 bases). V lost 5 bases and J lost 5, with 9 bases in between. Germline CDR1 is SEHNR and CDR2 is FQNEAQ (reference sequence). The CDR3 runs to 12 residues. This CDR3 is CASSQEGETQYF. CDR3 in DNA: TGTGCCAGCAGCCAGGAGGGGGAGACCCAGTACTTC.

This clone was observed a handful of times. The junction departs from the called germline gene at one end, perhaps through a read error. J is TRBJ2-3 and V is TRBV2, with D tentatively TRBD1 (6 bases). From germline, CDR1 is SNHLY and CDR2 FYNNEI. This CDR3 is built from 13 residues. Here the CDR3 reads CASRNDRLRAPDF. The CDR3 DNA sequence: TGTGCCAGCAGGAACGACAGGCTCCGGGCCCCGGATTTT.

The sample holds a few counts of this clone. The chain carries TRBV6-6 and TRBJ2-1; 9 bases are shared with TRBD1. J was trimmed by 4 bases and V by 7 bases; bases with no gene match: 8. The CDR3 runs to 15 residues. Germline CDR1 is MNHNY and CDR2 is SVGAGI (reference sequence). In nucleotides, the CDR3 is TGTGCCAGCACCCCGCCCGGGACAGGGTACAATGAGCAGTTCTTC. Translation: CASTPPGTGYNEQFF.

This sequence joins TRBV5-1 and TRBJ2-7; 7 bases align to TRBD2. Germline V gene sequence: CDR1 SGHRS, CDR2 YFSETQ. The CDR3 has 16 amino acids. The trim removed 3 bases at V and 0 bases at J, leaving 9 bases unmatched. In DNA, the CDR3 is TGCGCCAGCAGCTCCCGACCGCGGGGGAGCTCCTACGAGCAGTACTTC. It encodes CASSSRPRGSSYEQYF.

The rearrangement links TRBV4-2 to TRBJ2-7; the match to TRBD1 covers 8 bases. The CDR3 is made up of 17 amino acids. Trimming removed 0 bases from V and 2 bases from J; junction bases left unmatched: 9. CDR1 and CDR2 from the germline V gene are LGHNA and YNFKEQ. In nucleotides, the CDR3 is TGTGCCAGCAGCCAAGAATCCCTTGGGACAGGCGCCTACGAGCAGTACTTC. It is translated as CASSQESLGTGAYEQYF.

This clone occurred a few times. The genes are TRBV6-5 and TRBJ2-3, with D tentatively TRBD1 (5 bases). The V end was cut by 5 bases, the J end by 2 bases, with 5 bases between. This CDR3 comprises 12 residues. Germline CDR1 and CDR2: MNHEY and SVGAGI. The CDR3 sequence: CASSGATDTQYF. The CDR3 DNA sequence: TGTGCCAGCAGTGGGGCCACAGATACGCAGTATTTT.

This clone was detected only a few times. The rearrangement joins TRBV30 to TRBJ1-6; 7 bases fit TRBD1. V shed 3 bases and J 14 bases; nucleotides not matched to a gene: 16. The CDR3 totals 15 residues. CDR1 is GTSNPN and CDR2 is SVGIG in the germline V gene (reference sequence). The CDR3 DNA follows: TGTGCCTGGAGGAACCGGGACAGACGAACGTCGGCCCTCCACTTT. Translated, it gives CAWRNRDRRTSALHF.